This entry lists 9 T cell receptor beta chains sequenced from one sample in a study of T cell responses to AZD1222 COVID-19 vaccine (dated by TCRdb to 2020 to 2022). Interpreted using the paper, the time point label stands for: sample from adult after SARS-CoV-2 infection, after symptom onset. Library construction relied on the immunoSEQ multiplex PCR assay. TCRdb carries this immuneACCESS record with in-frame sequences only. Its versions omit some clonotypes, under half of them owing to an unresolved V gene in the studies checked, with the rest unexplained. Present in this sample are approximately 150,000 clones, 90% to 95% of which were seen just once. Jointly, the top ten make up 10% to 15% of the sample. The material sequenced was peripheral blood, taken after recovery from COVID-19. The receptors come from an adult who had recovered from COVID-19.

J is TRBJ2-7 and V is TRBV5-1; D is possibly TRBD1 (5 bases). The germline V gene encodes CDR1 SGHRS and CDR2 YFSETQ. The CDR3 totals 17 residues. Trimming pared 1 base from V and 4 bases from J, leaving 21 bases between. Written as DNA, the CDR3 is TGCGCCAGCAGCTTGAAACCCGCTTTGACAGAATCTTACGAGCAGTACTTC. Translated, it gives CASSLKPALTESYEQYF.

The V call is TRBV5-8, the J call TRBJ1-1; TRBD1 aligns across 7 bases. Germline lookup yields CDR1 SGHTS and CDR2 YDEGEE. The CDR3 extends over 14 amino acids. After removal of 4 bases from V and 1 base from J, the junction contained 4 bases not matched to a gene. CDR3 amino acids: CASSPGQKNTEAFF. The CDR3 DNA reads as TGTGCCAGCAGCCCGGGACAGAAGAACACTGAAGCTTTCTTT.

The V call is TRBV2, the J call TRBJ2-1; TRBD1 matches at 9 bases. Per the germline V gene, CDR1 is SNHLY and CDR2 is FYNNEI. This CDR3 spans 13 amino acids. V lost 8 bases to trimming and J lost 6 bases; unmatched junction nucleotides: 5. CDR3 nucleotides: TGTGCCAGCCCCGGGACAGGGCGCAATGAGCAGTTCTTC. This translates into CASPGTGRNEQFF.

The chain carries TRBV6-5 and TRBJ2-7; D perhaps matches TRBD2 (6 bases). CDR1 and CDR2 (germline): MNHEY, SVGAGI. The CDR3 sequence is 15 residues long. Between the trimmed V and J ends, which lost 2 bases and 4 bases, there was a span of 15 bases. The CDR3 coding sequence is TGTGCCAGCAGTTACGGGGTGGAGGGAACGTACGAGCAGTACTTC. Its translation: CASSYGVEGTYEQYF.

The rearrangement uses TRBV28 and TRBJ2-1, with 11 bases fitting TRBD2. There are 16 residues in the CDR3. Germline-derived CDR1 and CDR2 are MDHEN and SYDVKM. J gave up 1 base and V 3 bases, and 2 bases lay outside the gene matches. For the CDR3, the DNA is TGTGCCAGCAGTTTGACTAGCGGGACGTCCTACAATGAGCAGTTCTTC. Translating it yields CASSLTSGTSYNEQFF.

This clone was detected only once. The CDR3 DNA is TGTGCCAGTAGTACCAGTAAGGGGGCGACTGAAGCTTTCTTT. It is translated as CASSTSKGATEAFF. This chain connects TRBV19 to TRBJ1-1; 7 bases align to TRBD1. From germline, CDR1 is LNHDA and CDR2 SQIVND (reference sequence). The CDR3 extends over 14 amino acids. The J segment lost 5 bases and the V segment lost 4 bases, leaving 7 bases of the junction unmatched.

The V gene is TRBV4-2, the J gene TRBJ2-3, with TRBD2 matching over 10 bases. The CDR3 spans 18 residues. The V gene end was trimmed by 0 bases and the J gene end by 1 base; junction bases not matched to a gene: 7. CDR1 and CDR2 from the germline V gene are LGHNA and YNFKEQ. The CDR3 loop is CASSQDWLAGARTDTQYF. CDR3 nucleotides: TGTGCCAGCAGCCAAGATTGGCTAGCGGGAGCCCGCACAGATACGCAGTATTTT.

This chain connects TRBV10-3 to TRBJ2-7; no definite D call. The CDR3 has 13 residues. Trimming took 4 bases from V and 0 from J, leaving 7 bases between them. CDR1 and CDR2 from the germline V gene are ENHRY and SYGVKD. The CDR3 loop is CAISGHSSYEQYF. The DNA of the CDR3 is TGTGCCATCAGTGGTCACAGCTCCTACGAGCAGTACTTC.

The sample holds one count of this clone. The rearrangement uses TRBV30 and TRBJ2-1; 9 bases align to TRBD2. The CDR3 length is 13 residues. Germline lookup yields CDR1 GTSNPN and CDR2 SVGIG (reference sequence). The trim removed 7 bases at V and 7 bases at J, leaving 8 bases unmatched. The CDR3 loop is CASSAGGGNEQFF. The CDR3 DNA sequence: TGTGCCTCCTCCGCGGGAGGGGGAAATGAGCAGTTCTTC.